The 8 T cell receptor beta chains below all came from one sample that was sequenced in a study of tumor-infiltrating lymphocytes in primary liver carcinoma (dated by TCRdb to 2017 to 2019). The sample was run on an Illumina HiSeq 2500. A constant-region primer and ProtoScript II reverse transcriptase were used to reverse-transcribe TCRbeta-specific cDNA from approximately 550 ng total RNA. TCRbeta libraries were built with three nested multiplex PCR rounds, a slightly modified ARM-PCR procedure. Multiplex TRBV1-TRBV30 forward primers and a Cbeta reverse primer were used in the first two PCR rounds, each of which was run for around 10 cycles. TCRdb took the public reads, trimmed them with fastp at Q25, ran MiXCR for clone calling and kept in-frame beta chains. For every CDR3 protein sequence, its rows merge into one entry that carries the most common genes and DNA. This sample comprises 190,000 or so distinct CDR3 sequences, less than 65% of them detected only once. The ten largest clones represent 6% to 8.5% of the sample.

RNA from unsorted whole blood was extracted with TRIzol reagent, and germline DNA was obtained with the DNeasy Blood & Tissue kit. The material sequenced was peripheral blood. The receptors stem from a woman aged 55-70 years with primary liver carcinoma and hepatitis B virus infection.

This clonotype occurred a few times. The chain links TRBV30 to TRBJ2-1; 15 positions agree with TRBD2. The J segment lost 4 bases and the V segment lost 1 base, leaving 14 bases of the junction unmatched. The germline CDR1 and CDR2 sequences are GTSNPN and SVGIG (reference sequence). The CDR3 is made up of 20 amino acids. The CDR3: CAWSAPRTSGRATFYNEQFF. The CDR3 DNA reads TGTGCCTGGAGTGCTCCACGGACTAGCGGGAGGGCAACTTTTTACAATGAGCAGTTCTTC.

This CDR3 is CATSDLSRQYF. CDR3 bases: TGTGCCACCAGTGACCTTAGCAGGCAGTACTTC. The chain has TRBV24-1 and TRBJ2-7; D not resolved. CDR3 length: 11 amino acids. Trimming took 4 bases from V and 9 from J, leaving 9 bases between them. CDR1 and CDR2 (germline): KGHDR, SFDVKD.

V and J are TRBV5-1 and TRBJ1-1; 11 bases agree with TRBD1. V lost 7 bases and J lost 8; bases outside the gene matches: 10. The CDR3 sequence is 14 residues long. Germline lookup yields CDR1 SGHRS and CDR2 YFSETQ. The CDR3 DNA follows: TGCGCCAGCCGAGGACAGGGGGCTTTATCAGAAGCTTTCTTT. Translating it yields CASRGQGALSEAFF.

The rearrangement joins TRBV28 to TRBJ1-5; weak D call: TRBD1 (5 bases). CDR1 is MDHEN and CDR2 is SYDVKM in the germline V gene. This CDR3 spans 13 amino acids. V shed 8 bases and J shed 10 bases, with 18 bases lying between them. The CDR3: CASGGPPDAPQHF. DNA of the CDR3: TGTGCCAGCGGGGGACCTCCAGACGCCCCCCAGCATTTT. Full variable domain (outside the CDR3, taken from reference TRBV28 and TRBJ1-5): DVKVTQSSRYLVKRTGEKVFLECVQDMDHENMFWYRQDPGLGLRLIYFSYDVKMKEKGDIPEGYSVSREKKERFSLILESASTNQTSMYLCASGGPPDAPQHFGDGTRLSIL.

The J gene is TRBJ2-1, the V gene TRBV7-3; 8 bases line up with TRBD1. In germline, CDR1 is SGHTA, CDR2 FQGTGA. V shed 2 bases and J 0 bases; nucleotides not matched to a gene: 6. The CDR3 sequence is 17 residues long. CDR3 sequence (DNA): TGTGCCAGCAGCTTACGGGCCGGACAGGGCTCCTACAATGAGCAGTTCTTC. This encodes CASSLRAGQGSYNEQFF.

Details on this clonotype: The junction does not match germline at one end; this may be a read error. The chain employs TRBV6-5 and TRBJ2-7; D possibly corresponds to TRBD1 (6 bases). Germline CDR1 reads MNHEY; CDR2 reads SVGAGI. This CDR3 has 16 amino acids. The CDR3 coding sequence is TGTCCCAGCACTTACTCAACGGAGACAGGCTCCTACGAGCAGTACTTC. Translation gives CPSTYSTETGSYEQYF.

The V and J genes are TRBV12-3 or TRBV12-4 and TRBJ2-1; D gene uncertain. The CDR3 length is 13 residues. The V gene lost 5 bases and the J gene lost 10 bases, with 15 bases spanning the gap. The CDR3 is CASSPFPRPEQFF. The DNA of the CDR3 is TGTGCCAGCAGTCCTTTCCCGCGCCCCGAGCAGTTCTTC.

On this clonotype itself: The conserved phenylalanine or tryptophan is not found at the CDR3 terminus, so this likely reflects a read error. The gene calls are TRBV12-3 or TRBV12-4 and TRBJ1-6; no firm D call. The length of the CDR3 is 12 residues. V lost 6 bases to trimming and J lost 14 bases, with 14 bases between them. The CDR3 loop reads CASSRDMVTLHS. The CDR3 nucleotides are TGTGCCAGCAGCCGTGACATGGTCACCCTCCACTCT.